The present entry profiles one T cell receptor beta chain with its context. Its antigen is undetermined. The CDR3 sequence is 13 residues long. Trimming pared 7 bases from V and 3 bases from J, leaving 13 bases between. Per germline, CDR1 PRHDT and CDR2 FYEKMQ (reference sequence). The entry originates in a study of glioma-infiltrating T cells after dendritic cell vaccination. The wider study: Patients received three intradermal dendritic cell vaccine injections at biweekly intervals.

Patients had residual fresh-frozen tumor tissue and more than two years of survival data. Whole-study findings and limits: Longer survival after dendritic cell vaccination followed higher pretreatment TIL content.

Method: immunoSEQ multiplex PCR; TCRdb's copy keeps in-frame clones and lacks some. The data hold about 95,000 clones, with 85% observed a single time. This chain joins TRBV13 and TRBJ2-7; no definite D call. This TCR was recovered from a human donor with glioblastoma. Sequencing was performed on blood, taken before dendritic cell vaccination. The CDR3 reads CASTLGRHYEQYF. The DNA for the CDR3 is TGTGCCAGCACCCTTGGGCGACACTACGAGCAGTACTTC. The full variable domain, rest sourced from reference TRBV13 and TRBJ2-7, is AAGVIQSPRHLIKEKRETATLKCYPIPRHDTVYWYQQGPGQDPQFLISFYEKMQSDKGSIPDRFSAQQFSDYHSELNMSSLELGDSALYFCASTLGRHYEQYFGPGTRLTVT.